This T cell receptor beta chain came from a study of cytotoxic CD8 clonotypes in ibrutinib-treated CLL. About the study: The group held some ten relapsed/refractory and around 15 treatment-naive patients, with under 18 IGHV unmutated.

Data came from immunoSEQ multiplex PCR; TCRdb stores just in-frame clones and leaves some out. The table includes some 150,000 clones, over 60% detected once. Trimming removed 0 bases from V and 4 bases from J, with 12 bases in between. The CDR3 is made up of 14 amino acids. Per germline, CDR1 GTSNPN and CDR2 SVGIG (reference sequence). The TCR sequence derives from a human donor with chronic lymphocytic leukemia. The sample was PBMCs, taken after 12 months of ibrutinib treatment. V usage is TRBV30 and J usage is TRBJ2-5, with D possibly matching TRBD1 (5 bases). CDR3 loop: CAWSVGVQGETQYF. The CDR3 DNA reads as TGTGCCTGGAGTGTAGGGGTTCAGGGAGAGACCCAGTACTTC.